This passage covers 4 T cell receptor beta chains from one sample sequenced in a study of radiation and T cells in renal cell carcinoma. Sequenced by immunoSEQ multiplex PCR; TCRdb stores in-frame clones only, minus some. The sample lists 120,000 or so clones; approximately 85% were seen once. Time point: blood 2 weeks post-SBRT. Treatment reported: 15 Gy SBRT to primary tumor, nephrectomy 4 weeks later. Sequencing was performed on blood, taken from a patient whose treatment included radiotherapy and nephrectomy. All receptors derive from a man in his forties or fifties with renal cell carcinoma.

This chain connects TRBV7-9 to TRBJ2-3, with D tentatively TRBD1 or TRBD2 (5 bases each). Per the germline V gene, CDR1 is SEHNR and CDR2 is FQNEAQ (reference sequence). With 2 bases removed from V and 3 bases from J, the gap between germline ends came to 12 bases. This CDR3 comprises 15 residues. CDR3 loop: CASSLRGESTDTQYF. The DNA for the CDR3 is TGTGCCAGCAGCTTAAGAGGGGAGTCTACAGATACGCAGTATTTT. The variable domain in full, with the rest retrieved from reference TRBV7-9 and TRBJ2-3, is DTGVSQNPRHKITKRGQNVTFRCDPISEHNRLYWYRQTLGQGPEFLTYFQNEAQLEKSRLLSDRFSAERPKGSFSTLEIQRTEQGDSAMYLCASSLRGESTDTQYFGPGTRLTVL.

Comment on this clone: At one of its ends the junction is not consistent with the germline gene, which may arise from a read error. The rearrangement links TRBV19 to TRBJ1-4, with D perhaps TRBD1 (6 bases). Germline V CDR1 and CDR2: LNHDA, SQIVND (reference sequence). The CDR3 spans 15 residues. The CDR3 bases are TGTGCCAGTAGTTTAGAGGGGGCAACTAATGAAAAACTGTTTTTT. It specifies CASSLEGATNEKLFF.

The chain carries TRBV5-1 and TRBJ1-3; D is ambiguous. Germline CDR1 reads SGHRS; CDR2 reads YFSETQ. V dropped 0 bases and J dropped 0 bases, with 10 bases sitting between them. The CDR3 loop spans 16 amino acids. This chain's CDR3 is CASSLDLVFSGNTIYF. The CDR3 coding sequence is TGCGCCAGCAGCTTGGATTTGGTCTTCTCTGGAAACACCATATATTTT. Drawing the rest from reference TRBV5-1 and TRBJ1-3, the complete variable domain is KAGVTQTPRYLIKTRGQQVTLSCSPISGHRSVSWYQQTPGQGLQFLFEYFSETQRNKGNFPGRFSGRQFSNSRSEMNVSTLELGDSALYLCASSLDLVFSGNTIYFGEGSWLTVV.

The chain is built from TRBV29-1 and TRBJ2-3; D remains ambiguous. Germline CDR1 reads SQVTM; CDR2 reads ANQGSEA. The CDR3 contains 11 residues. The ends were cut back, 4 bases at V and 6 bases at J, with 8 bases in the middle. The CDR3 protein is CSVGDSDTQYF. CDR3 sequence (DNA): TGCAGCGTTGGCGATTCCGATACGCAGTATTTT.